The entry that follows covers one T cell receptor (beta chain) sequence. CDR3 length: 15 residues. The V and J ends lost 4 bases and 5 bases, in that order; junction bases with no gene match: 7. Germline CDR1 MNHEY, CDR2 SMNVEV (reference sequence). TCRdb redid the calling of the RT-PCR reads with MiXCR, one entry per CDR3 protein. The data hold hundreds of thousands of distinct CDR3 sequences, with 12% to 15% observed a single time. The specimen was memory CD4+ T cells from blood. The clonotype was recovered from a female donor in good health, serving as a healthy control. The chain links TRBV27 to TRBJ1-5; 8 nucleotides agree with TRBD1. The CDR3 spells CASSYLGQGDQPQHF. CDR3 DNA: TGTGCCAGCAGTTACCTAGGACAGGGTGATCAGCCCCAGCATTTT.